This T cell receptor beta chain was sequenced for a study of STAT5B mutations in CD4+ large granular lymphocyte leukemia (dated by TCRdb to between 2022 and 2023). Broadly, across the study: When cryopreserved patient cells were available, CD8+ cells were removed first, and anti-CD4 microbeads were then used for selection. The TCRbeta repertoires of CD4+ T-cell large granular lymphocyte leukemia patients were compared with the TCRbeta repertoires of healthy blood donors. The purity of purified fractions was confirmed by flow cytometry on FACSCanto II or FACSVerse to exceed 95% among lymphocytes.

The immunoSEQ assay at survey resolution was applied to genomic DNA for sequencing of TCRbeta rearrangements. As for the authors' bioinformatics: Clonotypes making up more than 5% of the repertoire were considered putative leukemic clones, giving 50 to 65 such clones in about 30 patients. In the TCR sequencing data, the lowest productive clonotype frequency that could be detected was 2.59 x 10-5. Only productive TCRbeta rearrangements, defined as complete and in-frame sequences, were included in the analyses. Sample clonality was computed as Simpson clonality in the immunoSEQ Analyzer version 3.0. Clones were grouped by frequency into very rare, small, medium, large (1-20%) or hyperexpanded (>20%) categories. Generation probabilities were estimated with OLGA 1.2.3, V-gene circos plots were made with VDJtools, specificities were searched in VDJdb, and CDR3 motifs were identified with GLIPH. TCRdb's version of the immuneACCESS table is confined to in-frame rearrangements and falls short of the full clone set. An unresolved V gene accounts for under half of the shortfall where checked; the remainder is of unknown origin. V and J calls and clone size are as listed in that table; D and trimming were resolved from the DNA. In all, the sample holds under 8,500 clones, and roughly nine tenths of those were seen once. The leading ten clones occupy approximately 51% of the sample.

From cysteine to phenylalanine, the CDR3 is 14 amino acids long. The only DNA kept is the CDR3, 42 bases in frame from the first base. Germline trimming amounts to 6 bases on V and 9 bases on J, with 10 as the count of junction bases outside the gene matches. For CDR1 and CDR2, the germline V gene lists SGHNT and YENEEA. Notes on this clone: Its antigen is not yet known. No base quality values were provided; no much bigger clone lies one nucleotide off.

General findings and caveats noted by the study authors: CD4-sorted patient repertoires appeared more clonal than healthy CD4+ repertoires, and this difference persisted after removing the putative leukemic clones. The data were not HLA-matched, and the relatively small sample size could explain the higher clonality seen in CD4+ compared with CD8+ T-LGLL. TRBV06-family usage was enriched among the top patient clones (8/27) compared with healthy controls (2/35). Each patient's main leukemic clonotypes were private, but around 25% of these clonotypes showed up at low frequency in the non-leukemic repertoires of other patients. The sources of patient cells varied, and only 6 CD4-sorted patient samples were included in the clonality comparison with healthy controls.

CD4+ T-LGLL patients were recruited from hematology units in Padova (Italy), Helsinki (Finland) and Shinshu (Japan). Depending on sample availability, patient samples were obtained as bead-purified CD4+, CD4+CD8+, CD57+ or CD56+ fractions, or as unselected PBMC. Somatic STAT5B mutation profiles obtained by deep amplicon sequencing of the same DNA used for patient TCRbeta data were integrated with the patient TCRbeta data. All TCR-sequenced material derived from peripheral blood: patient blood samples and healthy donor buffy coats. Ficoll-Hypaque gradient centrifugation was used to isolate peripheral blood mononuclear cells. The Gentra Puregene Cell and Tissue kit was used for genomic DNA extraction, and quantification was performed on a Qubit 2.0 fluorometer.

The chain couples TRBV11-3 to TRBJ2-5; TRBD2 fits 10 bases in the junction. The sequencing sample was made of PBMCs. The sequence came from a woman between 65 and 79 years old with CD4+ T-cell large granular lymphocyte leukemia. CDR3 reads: CASRSGGVQDSQYF. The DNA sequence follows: TGTGCCAGCAGGAGCGGGGGGGTACAAGATTCCCAGTACTTC. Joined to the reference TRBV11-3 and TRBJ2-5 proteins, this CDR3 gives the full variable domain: EAGVVQSPRYKIIEKKQPVAFWCNPISGHNTLYWYLQNLGQGPELLIRYENEEAVDDSQLPKDRFSAERLKGVDSTLKIQPAELGDSAVYLCASRSGGVQDSQYFGPGTRLLVL.